Each of the 7 T cell receptor beta chains below was sequenced from the same sample in a study of blood T cell repertoires in COVID-19. TCRdb's table, derived via immunoSEQ multiplex PCR, lists solely in-frame clones and lacks some. The sample holds 450,000 to 500,000 clones, approximately 86% seen once. Source material: PBMCs or T cells enriched from blood (not recorded which). The receptors stem from a woman in her fifties or sixties who had recovered from COVID-19.

CDR3 DNA: TGTGCCAGCAGCCAGGGACACCGGAATGAGCAGTTCTTC. Translating gives CASSQGHRNEQFF. This chain joins TRBV3-1 (or the pseudogene TRBV3-2) and TRBJ2-1, with D maybe TRBD1 (6 bases). Between the trimmed V and J ends, which lost 3 bases and 7 bases, there was a span of 10 bases. This CDR3 is 13 amino acids long. Germline values: CDR1 LGHDT, CDR2 YNNKEL (reference sequence).

The chain recombines TRBV9 with TRBJ1-3; no firm D call. V dropped 0 bases and J dropped 0 bases, with 13 bases sitting between them. Germline values: CDR1 SGDLS, CDR2 YYNGEE. The CDR3 sequence is 17 residues long. The CDR3: CASSVEIVTNSGNTIYF. The CDR3, as DNA: TGTGCCAGCAGCGTAGAAATAGTCACCAACTCTGGAAACACCATATATTTT.

This clone was recorded once. The J gene is TRBJ1-5, the V gene TRBV6-5; D is possibly TRBD1 (5 bases). CDR1 MNHEY and CDR2 SVGAGI come from the germline V gene. V lost 8 bases to trimming and J lost 4 bases, with 9 bases between them. The CDR3 spans 12 residues. The CDR3 is CASSTENQPQHF. The CDR3 DNA reads as TGTGCCAGCTCGACAGAGAATCAGCCCCAGCATTTT.

This chain joins TRBV18 and TRBJ2-5; TRBD2 matches at 11 bases. Germline CDR1 KGHSH, CDR2 LQKENI. J lost 4 bases, V lost 1 base, and 2 bases had no gene match. CDR3 size: 15 residues. CDR3: CASSPLGLAGETQYF. CDR3 DNA: TGTGCCAGCTCACCACTTGGACTAGCGGGAGAGACCCAGTACTTC.

This chain joins TRBV7-8 and TRBJ2-1; 10 bases agree with TRBD2. CDR1 is SGHVS, CDR2 FQNEAQ, per germline. The CDR3 runs to 17 residues. V shed 3 bases and J 8 bases; nucleotides not matched to a gene: 13. CDR3 sequence reads: CASSFPLERGGTDEQFF. The CDR3 DNA follows: TGTGCCAGCAGCTTCCCCCTGGAGCGGGGGGGCACGGATGAGCAGTTCTTC.

The chain employs TRBV6-5 and TRBJ2-2; no clear D. CDR1 is MNHEY and CDR2 is SVGAGI in the germline V gene. V lost 6 bases and J 8 bases, leaving 16 bases between the germline ends. The CDR3 length is 14 residues. In nucleotides, the CDR3 is TGTGCCAGCAGAGACGGCCGGGTAGCTGGGGAGCTGTTTTTT. This encodes CASRDGRVAGELFF.

The J gene is TRBJ2-2, the V gene TRBV7-2; no clear D gene. Looked up from germline, CDR1 is SGHTA and CDR2 is FQGNSA. This CDR3 region has 15 residues. The V end lost 1 base, the J end lost 8 bases, and 14 bases lay between the germline ends. Written as DNA, the CDR3 is TGTGCCAGCAGCTTAGGACTCCTGATCGGGGGGGAGCTGTTTTTT. This gives the protein CASSLGLLIGGELFF.